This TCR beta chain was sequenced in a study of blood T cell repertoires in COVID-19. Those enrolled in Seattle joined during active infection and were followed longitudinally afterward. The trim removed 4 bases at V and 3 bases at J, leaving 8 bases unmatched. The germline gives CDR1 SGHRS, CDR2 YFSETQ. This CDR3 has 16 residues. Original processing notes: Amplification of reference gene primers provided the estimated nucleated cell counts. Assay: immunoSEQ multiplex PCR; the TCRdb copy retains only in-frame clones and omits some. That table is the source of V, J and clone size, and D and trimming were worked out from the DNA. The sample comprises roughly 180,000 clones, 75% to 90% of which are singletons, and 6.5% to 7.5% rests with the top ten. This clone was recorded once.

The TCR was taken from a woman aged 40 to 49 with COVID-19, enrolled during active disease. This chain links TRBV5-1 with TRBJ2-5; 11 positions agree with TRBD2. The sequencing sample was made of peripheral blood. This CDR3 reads CASSISGRAWEETQYF. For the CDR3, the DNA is TGCGCCAGCAGCATTAGCGGGAGGGCCTGGGAAGAGACCCAGTACTTC.